These T cell receptor beta chains were read from a single sample in a study of cytomegalovirus exposure and HLA in healthy donors. Profiling relied on immunoSEQ multiplex PCR, and the TCRdb table lists in-frame clones only, not all of them. The data show roughly 110,000 clones, around 73% seen once. The specimen sequenced was PBMCs. Receptor source: a man in his thirties or forties in good health and CMV-seronegative. Each CDR3 is given with its conserved first and last residue. Each record gives: D gene, V gene, clone size, J gene, CDR3 protein, CDR3 DNA. D genes are given only for firm matches. Not all rows give a size; the values are once, few, many and, for expanded clones, a class.

d_call: TRBD1
v_call: TRBV6-6
clone_size: NA
j_call: TRBJ1-1
cdr3_aa: CASTGGPYLNTEAFF
cdr3_nt: TGTGCCAGCACAGGGGGGCCCTACTTGAACACTGAAGCTTTCTTT

d_call: NA
v_call: TRBV30
clone_size: NA
j_call: TRBJ2-2
cdr3_aa: CAWSVVGIRQAGELFF
cdr3_nt: TGTGCCTGGAGTGTAGTCGGGATTAGACAGGCCGGGGAGCTGTTTTTT

d_call: TRBD2
v_call: TRBV5-4
clone_size: few
j_call: TRBJ2-1
cdr3_aa: CASSFKLAGGRDEQFF
cdr3_nt: TGTGCCAGCAGCTTTAAACTAGCGGGGGGGCGGGATGAGCAGTTCTTC

d_call: NA
v_call: TRBV4-2
clone_size: NA
j_call: TRBJ1-1
cdr3_aa: CASSQVSGYMNTEAFF
cdr3_nt: TGTGCCAGCAGCCAAGTGTCAGGTTACATGAACACTGAAGCTTTCTTT

d_call: TRBD1
v_call: TRBV19
clone_size: NA
j_call: TRBJ1-1
cdr3_aa: CASSIRMGGQSNTEAFF
cdr3_nt: TGTGCCAGTAGTATAAGGATGGGGGGACAGTCGAACACTGAAGCTTTCTTT

d_call: TRBD2
v_call: TRBV2
clone_size: NA
j_call: TRBJ2-5
cdr3_aa: CASSERGLGETQYF
cdr3_nt: TGTGCCAGCAGTGAAAGGGGACTAGGCGAGACCCAGTACTTC

d_call: NA
v_call: TRBV30
clone_size: few
j_call: TRBJ1-1
cdr3_aa: CAWTWRLNTEAFF
cdr3_nt: TGTGCCTGGACCTGGAGGTTGAACACTGAAGCTTTCTTT

d_call: TRBD1
v_call: TRBV28
clone_size: NA
j_call: TRBJ1-2
cdr3_aa: CASKFGTGHGYTF
cdr3_nt: TGTGCCAGCAAATTCGGGACAGGGCATGGCTACACCTTC

d_call: TRBD1
v_call: TRBV19
clone_size: NA
j_call: TRBJ1-1
cdr3_aa: CASIGTGAPMNTEAFF
cdr3_nt: TGTGCCAGTATCGGGACAGGGGCCCCGATGAACACTGAAGCTTTCTTT

d_call: NA
v_call: TRBV5-1
clone_size: NA
j_call: TRBJ2-3
cdr3_aa: CASSLDRADTDTQYF
cdr3_nt: TGCGCCAGCAGCTTGGACAGGGCGGACACAGATACGCAGTATTTT

d_call: TRBD2
v_call: TRBV5-4
clone_size: NA
j_call: TRBJ2-1
cdr3_aa: CASSLSMGLAGGEQFF
cdr3_nt: TGTGCCAGCAGCTTGAGCATGGGACTAGCGGGAGGAGAGCAGTTCTTC

d_call: NA
v_call: TRBV5-1
clone_size: NA
j_call: TRBJ2-5
cdr3_aa: CASSFTLSGHETQYF
cdr3_nt: TGCGCCAGCAGCTTTACCCTTTCGGGTCACGAGACCCAGTACTTC

d_call: NA
v_call: TRBV7-9
clone_size: NA
j_call: TRBJ1-5
cdr3_aa: CASSLEHNQPQHF
cdr3_nt: TGTGCCAGCAGCTTAGAACACAATCAGCCCCAGCATTTT

d_call: NA
v_call: TRBV28
clone_size: NA
j_call: TRBJ2-3
cdr3_aa: CASSLRGSVTATDTQYF
cdr3_nt: TGTGCCAGCAGTTTAAGGGGAAGCGTCACCGCCACAGATACGCAGTATTTT

d_call: NA
v_call: TRBV7-9
clone_size: once
j_call: TRBJ2-7
cdr3_aa: CASSMTGYEQYF
cdr3_nt: TGTGCCAGCAGCATGACTGGGTACGAGCAGTACTTC

d_call: TRBD2
v_call: TRBV7-2
clone_size: NA
j_call: TRBJ2-7
cdr3_aa: CASSLGQREVDEQYF
cdr3_nt: TGTGCCAGCAGCTTAGGCCAGCGGGAGGTCGACGAGCAGTACTTC

d_call: NA
v_call: TRBV19
clone_size: NA
j_call: TRBJ1-5
cdr3_aa: CASSRQAGGNQPQHF
cdr3_nt: TGTGCCAGTAGCCGACAGGCCGGGGGCAATCAGCCCCAGCATTTT

d_call: TRBD1
v_call: TRBV28
clone_size: once
j_call: TRBJ2-3
cdr3_aa: CASSSREQGASTDTQYF
cdr3_nt: TGTGCCAGCAGTTCCCGGGAACAGGGGGCTAGCACAGATACGCAGTATTTT

d_call: NA
v_call: TRBV9
clone_size: NA
j_call: TRBJ1-3
cdr3_aa: CASSISSAGSSGNTIYF
cdr3_nt: TGTGCCAGCAGCATCTCGTCCGCGGGAAGCTCTGGAAACACCATATATTTT

d_call: NA
v_call: TRBV5-1
clone_size: few
j_call: TRBJ2-7
cdr3_aa: CASSLGLRGDPNYEQYF
cdr3_nt: TGCGCCAGCAGCTTGGGGCTCAGGGGCGACCCCAACTACGAGCAGTACTTC

d_call: NA
v_call: TRBV5-6
clone_size: NA
j_call: TRBJ1-5
cdr3_aa: CASTVAGDFNQPQHF
cdr3_nt: TGTGCCAGCACTGTCGCAGGGGATTTCAATCAGCCCCAGCATTTT

d_call: NA
v_call: TRBV5-1
clone_size: NA
j_call: TRBJ1-1
cdr3_aa: CASSLVGGGGKAFF
cdr3_nt: TGCGCCAGCAGCTTGGTCGGGGGTGGGGGAAAAGCTTTCTTT

d_call: TRBD1
v_call: TRBV18
clone_size: NA
j_call: TRBJ1-2
cdr3_aa: CASSLETGGVYGYTF
cdr3_nt: TGTGCCAGCTCACTCGAAACAGGGGGCGTTTATGGCTACACCTTC

d_call: NA
v_call: TRBV7-2
clone_size: NA
j_call: TRBJ2-7
cdr3_aa: CASSLEGNTLYEQYF
cdr3_nt: TGTGCCAGCAGCTTAGAGGGGAACACTTTATACGAGCAGTACTTC